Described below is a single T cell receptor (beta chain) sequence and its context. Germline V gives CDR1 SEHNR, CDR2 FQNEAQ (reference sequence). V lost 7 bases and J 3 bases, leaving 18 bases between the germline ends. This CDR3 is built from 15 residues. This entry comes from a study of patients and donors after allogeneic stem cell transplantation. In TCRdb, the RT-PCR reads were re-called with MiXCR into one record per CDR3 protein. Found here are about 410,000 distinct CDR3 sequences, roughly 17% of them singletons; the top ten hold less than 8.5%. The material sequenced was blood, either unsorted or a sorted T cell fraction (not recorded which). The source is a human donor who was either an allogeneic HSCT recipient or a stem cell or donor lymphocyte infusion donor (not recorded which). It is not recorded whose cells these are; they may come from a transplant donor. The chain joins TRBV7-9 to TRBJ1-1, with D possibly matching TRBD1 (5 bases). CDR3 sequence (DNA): TGTGCCAGCACCCCCGAGCGGGGGAGGCACACTGAAGCTTTCTTT. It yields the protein CASTPERGRHTEAFF.